The next 22 T cell receptor beta chains were all read from a single sample in a study of blood T cell repertoires in COVID-19. Libraries were prepared by immunoSEQ multiplex PCR; TCRdb keeps only in-frame clonotypes and omits some of them. The data show about 63,000 clones, approximately 79% seen once. The sequenced sample consisted of peripheral blood. These receptor sequences come from a human donor in a cohort sampled during active COVID-19.

This clone has just one count. The chain links TRBV28 to TRBJ2-7; 8 bases map to TRBD1. Looked up from germline, CDR1 is MDHEN and CDR2 is SYDVKM. Unmatched junction bases numbered 1, after V lost 6 bases and J lost 0 bases. This CDR3 region has 13 residues. For the CDR3, the DNA is TGTGCCAGCAGGGACAGGGACTCCTACGAGCAGTACTTC. Its translation: CASRDRDSYEQYF.

The J gene is TRBJ1-5, the V gene TRBV30; 8 nucleotides line up with TRBD1. V lost 4 bases, J lost 1 base, and 9 bases stayed unmatched. In germline, CDR1 is GTSNPN, CDR2 SVGIG (reference sequence). The CDR3 runs 16 residues. Written as DNA, the CDR3 is TGTGCCTGGAACGTCGGCAGGGGGCCAAGCAATCAGCCCCAGCATTTT. Translating it yields CAWNVGRGPSNQPQHF.

This chain joins TRBV24-1 and TRBJ2-1, with TRBD2 matching 10 bases. The V segment lost 3 bases and the J segment 5 bases; nucleotides outside the gene matches: 6. Germline V gene lookup returns CDR1 KGHDR and CDR2 SFDVKD. The length of the CDR3 is 16 residues. The CDR3 reads CATSDAGLARHNEQFF. CDR3 DNA: TGTGCCACCAGTGATGCGGGACTAGCGCGACACAATGAGCAGTTCTTC.

This rearrangement joins TRBV6-5 to TRBJ1-1, with a tentative D call TRBD1 (5 bases). The length of the CDR3 is 13 residues. V was shortened by 3 bases and J by 1 base, with 6 bases between the two germline ends. Germline V gene data show CDR1 as MNHEY and CDR2 as SVGAGI. The CDR3 DNA reads as TGTGCCAGCAGTTATACAGGGAACACTGAAGCTTTCTTT. This gives the protein CASSYTGNTEAFF.

The chain couples TRBV27 to TRBJ2-7, with D perhaps matching TRBD2 (5 bases). The CDR3 has 13 amino acids. The V and J ends lost 8 bases and 3 bases respectively, with 14 bases between them. Germline V gene lookup returns CDR1 MNHEY and CDR2 SMNVEV (reference sequence). The CDR3 DNA sequence: TGTGCCAGCTCACAGACGGCGGGCTACGAGCAGTACTTC. The encoded protein is CASSQTAGYEQYF.

The chain carries TRBV12-3 or TRBV12-4 and TRBJ1-6, with D unresolved. CDR3 length: 12 residues. V was clipped by 6 bases and J by 7 bases, with 7 bases between them. The CDR3 DNA sequence: TGTGCCAGCAGCCAACAGAATTCACCCCTCCACTTT. Protein: CASSQQNSPLHF.

The V gene is TRBV5-4, the J gene TRBJ2-7; D gene unclear. The V end lost 2 bases, the J end lost 5 bases, and 20 bases lay between the germline ends. The germline gives CDR1 SGHNT, CDR2 YYREEE (reference sequence). The CDR3 has 16 residues. The CDR3, as DNA: TGTGCCAGCAGCTTTCTAAAGTTAACGGCAGGAAACGAGCAGTACTTC. This encodes CASSFLKLTAGNEQYF.

This rearrangement joins TRBV28 to TRBJ2-2; 7 nucleotides align to TRBD1. This CDR3 contains 16 residues. Germline assignment: CDR1 MDHEN and CDR2 SYDVKM. The ends lost 2 bases at V and 6 bases at J; junction bases unmatched: 9. CDR3 loop: CASSLLAQGDAGELFF. DNA for the CDR3: TGTGCCAGCAGTTTACTGGCGCAGGGGGACGCCGGGGAGCTGTTTTTT.

This rearrangement joins TRBV7-9 to TRBJ1-2; 9 bases agree with TRBD1. Germline V gene lookup returns CDR1 SEHNR and CDR2 FQNEAQ (reference sequence). J lost 4 bases, V lost 3 bases, and 6 bases had no gene match. The CDR3 has 15 residues. The CDR3 loop is CASSFTGGSPYGYTF. The CDR3 DNA reads TGTGCCAGCAGCTTTACAGGGGGCTCACCCTATGGCTACACCTTC.

The genes are TRBV6-7 and TRBJ2-3, with 10 bases lining up with TRBD2. TRBV6-7 is flagged as an ORF with uncertain function. V dropped 0 bases and J dropped 2; count of bases not matched to a gene: 11. CDR3 size: 19 residues. The CDR3 nucleotides read TGTGCCAGCAGTTACTCGAGGAGCGGGGGGGTGCCCAACACAGATACGCAGTATTTT. Its protein is CASSYSRSGGVPNTDTQYF.

This chain connects TRBV29-1 to TRBJ1-1; 7 nucleotides match TRBD1. V lost 5 bases, J lost 1 base, and 1 base stayed unmatched. Germline CDR1 reads SQVTM; CDR2 reads ANQGSEA. The CDR3 has 12 amino acids. The CDR3 sequence: CSVQGGNTEAFF. In DNA, the CDR3 is TGCAGCGTTCAGGGGGGGAACACTGAAGCTTTCTTT.

The V gene is TRBV3-1 (or the pseudogene TRBV3-2), the J gene TRBJ2-7, with 10 bases identical to TRBD2. Germline V gene data show CDR1 as LGHDT and CDR2 as YNNKEL (reference sequence). Germline trimming cut 5 bases from V and 5 bases from J; bases unmatched to any gene: 6. The CDR3 is 14 residues long. CDR3 sequence reads: CASSWTSGSHEQYF. The DNA for the CDR3 is TGTGCCAGCAGCTGGACTAGCGGTAGCCACGAGCAGTACTTC.

The chain links TRBV7-2 to TRBJ2-5; no reliable D call. The length of the CDR3 is 14 residues. The germline V gene has CDR1 SGHTA and CDR2 FQGNSA. V lost 1 base, J lost 0 bases, and 6 bases lay in between. CDR3 residues: CASSLVPYQETQYF. In nucleotides, the CDR3 is TGTGCCAGCAGCTTAGTCCCGTACCAAGAGACCCAGTACTTC.

The rearrangement joins TRBV2 to TRBJ1-5; 7 nucleotides agree with TRBD1. Germline V gene sequence: CDR1 SNHLY, CDR2 FYNNEI. This CDR3 has 14 residues. With V trimmed by 4 bases and J by 6 bases, 6 bases remained unmatched. CDR3 nucleotides: TGTGCCAGCAGTGGGGACAGCGTACTTCAGCCCCAGCATTTT. This sequence encodes CASSGDSVLQPQHF.

J is TRBJ1-5 and V is TRBV4-1; 7 bases line up with TRBD1. Germline-derived CDR1 and CDR2 are MGHRA and YSYEKL. V was pared by 0 bases and J by 5 bases, with 7 bases of the junction left unmatched. This CDR3 spans 16 amino acids. CDR3 sequence: CASSQEVGDRYQPQHF. Written as DNA, the CDR3 is TGCGCCAGCAGCCAAGAGGTGGGGGACAGATATCAGCCCCAGCATTTT.

The chain employs TRBV7-2 and TRBJ1-2; 7 bases are a match to TRBD1. With V trimmed by 1 base and J by 6 bases, 17 bases remained unmatched. The CDR3 totals 18 residues. Germline assignment: CDR1 SGHTA and CDR2 FQGNSA. The CDR3 DNA reads TGTGCCAGCAGCTTAGTAGAGAGACAGGGAGCCCTCCTGGATGGCTACACCTTC. Amino acid sequence: CASSLVERQGALLDGYTF.

About this clone: Distinct nucleotide sequences in the sample also encode this CDR3. This CDR3 is CASSQDGAGTSYEQYF. The CDR3 region has the DNA TGTGCCAGCAGCCAAGATGGCGCAGGAACTTCCTACGAGCAGTACTTC. V usage is TRBV3-1 (or the pseudogene TRBV3-2) and J usage is TRBJ2-7; D not certain. V shed 0 bases and J shed 1 base, with 13 bases lying between them. The CDR3 is made up of 16 amino acids. Germline CDR1 and CDR2: LGHDT and YNNKEL (reference sequence).

This clone has a single count. The chain couples TRBV6-2 or TRBV6-3 to TRBJ2-7, with 8 bases that match TRBD1. This CDR3 is built from 15 residues. CDR1 MNHEY and CDR2 SVGEGT come from the germline V gene. After removal of 4 bases from V and 5 bases from J, the junction contained 10 bases not matched to a gene. The CDR3 DNA reads TGTGCCAGCAGTTCCTGGACAGGGAAACTCAACGAGCAGTACTTC. Translating it yields CASSSWTGKLNEQYF.

V gene TRBV5-4 combines with J gene TRBJ2-2; D is perhaps TRBD2 (5 bases). Trimming pared 6 bases from V and 0 bases from J, leaving 9 bases between. From germline, CDR1 is SGHNT and CDR2 YYREEE (reference sequence). The CDR3 has 14 amino acids. CDR3 sequence (DNA): TGTGCCAGCACCCGGGGTACGAACACCGGGGAGCTGTTTTTT. Translation: CASTRGTNTGELFF.

The V gene is TRBV5-4, the J gene TRBJ2-6; D unclear. The CDR3 has 15 residues. With 3 bases removed from V and 0 bases from J, the gap between germline ends came to 7 bases. CDR1 is SGHNT, CDR2 YYREEE, per germline (reference sequence). The DNA for the CDR3 is TGTGCCAGCAGCTCCAGTTTCTCTGGGGCCAACGTCCTGACTTTC. Translated, it gives CASSSSFSGANVLTF. Using reference TRBV5-4 and TRBJ2-6 for the parts outside the CDR3, the full variable domain is ETGVTQSPTHLIKTRGQQVTLRCSSQSGHNTVSWYQQALGQGPQFIFQYYREEENGRGNFPPRFSGLQFPNYSSELNVNALELDDSALYLCASSSSFSGANVLTFGAGSRLTVL.

This chain uses TRBV3-1 (or the pseudogene TRBV3-2) with TRBJ2-3, with TRBD2 matching over 7 bases. J gave up 6 bases and V 0 bases, and 12 bases lay outside the gene matches. CDR1 and CDR2 (germline): LGHDT, YNNKEL (reference sequence). The CDR3 is made up of 17 amino acids. The CDR3 nucleotides read TGTGCCAGCAGCCAAGAGCCCAGGCTAGCGGCCTCTGATACGCAGTATTTT. Encoded protein: CASSQEPRLAASDTQYF.

In this sample, this clone turned up once. The gene calls are TRBV4-2 and TRBJ2-3, with TRBD2 as a possible D gene (5 bases). CDR3 length equals 15 residues. Trimming took 0 bases from V and 4 from J, leaving 11 bases between them. CDR1 is LGHNA, CDR2 YNFKEQ, per germline. In DNA, the CDR3 is TGTGCCAGCAGCCAAGAAGGTAGTAGCGCAGATACGCAGTATTTT. Its protein is CASSQEGSSADTQYF.